These T cell receptor beta chains were read from a single sample in a study of T-cell memory formation after mild COVID-19. MiXCR, applied by TCRdb to the 5' RACE reads, yields one record per CDR3 protein. The repertoire holds about 350,000 distinct CDR3 sequences, with roughly an eighth as singletons. Sequencing was carried out using PBMCs or a T cell subset sorted from them (not recorded which). The receptor set was obtained from a man aged 18 to 30 who had mild COVID-19 (a few samples of this study predate the infection). Cell type and time point are not known. CDR3s include the opening cysteine and the closing phenylalanine or tryptophan. The D gene is left open where the match is weak. A row's size may be missing; if present it is once, few, many or a size class.

>few|NA|TRBV18|TRBJ1-2
CASSPPRQNYGYTF
TGTGCCAGCTCACCACCCAGACAGAACTATGGCTACACCTTC
>few|TRBD2|TRBV6-1|TRBJ2-5
CASRVGLAGVKTQYF
TGTGCCAGCAGAGTCGGACTAGCGGGGGTGAAGACCCAGTACTTC
>NA|TRBD1|TRBV5-4|TRBJ2-2
CASSLTEQGGELFF
TGTGCCAGCAGCTTAACCGAACAGGGGGGAGAGCTGTTTTTT
>NA|NA|TRBV6-2/TRBV6-3|TRBJ2-3
CASTQRGPRTQYF
TGTGCCAGCACCCAGAGGGGACCGAGGACGCAGTATTTT
>NA|NA|TRBV12-3/TRBV12-4|TRBJ2-2
CASDAGPYSTGELFF
TGTGCCAGCGATGCCGGGCCCTATTCCACCGGGGAGCTGTTTTTT
>few|NA|TRBV7-2|TRBJ1-4
CASSWDPKNEKLFF
TGTGCCAGCAGCTGGGACCCTAAAAATGAAAAACTGTTTTTT
>few|TRBD1|TRBV11-2|TRBJ1-1
CASSSDRGSTEAFF
TGTGCCAGCAGCTCAGACAGGGGGAGCACTGAAGCTTTCTTT
>NA|TRBD1|TRBV7-3|TRBJ2-2
CASGNRDRGTGELFF
TGTGCCAGCGGAAACCGGGACAGGGGCACCGGGGAGCTGTTTTTT
>NA|NA|TRBV7-8|TRBJ1-1
CASSTSGYRNTEAFF
TGTGCCAGCAGCACCTCGGGTTATCGGAACACTGAAGCTTTCTTT
>NA|NA|TRBV21-1|TRBJ2-7
CASSGQRDRYF
TGTGCCAGCAGCGGGCAGAGGGACAGGTACTTC
>NA|TRBD1|TRBV7-9|TRBJ1-4
CASSTGQGTANEKLFF
TGTGCCAGCAGCACCGGACAGGGGACGGCTAATGAAAAACTGTTTTTT
>many|TRBD2|TRBV7-8|TRBJ2-3
CASSLQRGGRDTQYF
TGTGCCAGCAGCTTACAGCGGGGGGGCCGAGATACGCAGTATTTT
>few|TRBD1|TRBV4-1|TRBJ1-2
CASRHQGGSANYGYTF
TGCGCCAGCAGACATCAGGGGGGGTCGGCTAACTATGGCTACACCTTC
>few|TRBD2|TRBV11-2|TRBJ2-1
CASYRGGGAGNEQFF
TGTGCCAGCTATCGTGGCGGGGGGGCCGGAAATGAGCAGTTCTTC
>few|TRBD1|TRBV5-1|TRBJ2-5
CASSPQPTGVQETQYF
TGCGCCAGCAGCCCCCAACCGACAGGGGTCCAAGAGACCCAGTACTTC
>many|NA|TRBV6-6|TRBJ1-2
CASSYAEYGYTF
TGTGCCAGCAGTTACGCAGAGTATGGCTACACCTTC
>few|NA|TRBV7-9|TRBJ2-4
CASSSTVGENIQYF
TGTGCCAGCAGCTCGACAGTGGGGGAAAACATTCAGTACTTC
>few|TRBD2|TRBV4-1|TRBJ2-2
CASSLRLAGGPGELFF
TGCGCCAGCAGCCTACGACTAGCGGGAGGCCCCGGGGAGCTGTTTTTT
>NA|TRBD1|TRBV29-1|TRBJ2-2
CSVEDPRTGSDTGELFF
TGCAGCGTTGAAGATCCTAGGACAGGATCGGACACCGGGGAGCTGTTTTTT
>NA|NA|TRBV4-1|TRBJ1-1
CASSQDIRGREAFF
TGCGCCAGCAGCCAAGATATCAGGGGCCGAGAAGCTTTCTTT
>NA|NA|TRBV20-1|TRBJ2-2
CSAEPEPTTGELFF
TGCAGTGCAGAGCCAGAGCCGACCACCGGGGAGCTGTTTTTT
>few|NA|TRBV24-1|TRBJ1-2
CATSDPTGYYGYTF
TGTGCCACCAGTGACCCGACAGGATACTATGGCTACACCTTC
>NA|NA|TRBV7-8|TRBJ1-4
CASSLWQQLGNEKLFF
TGTGCCAGCAGCTTATGGCAGCAACTAGGGAATGAAAAACTGTTTTTT
>few|NA|TRBV6-2/TRBV6-3|TRBJ1-5
CASSYLGRGGKPQHF
TGTGCCAGCAGTTACTTGGGGCGCGGGGGGAAGCCCCAGCATTTT
>many|NA|TRBV5-1|TRBJ2-1
CASSLAQGGEQFF
TGCGCCAGCAGCTTGGCCCAGGGCGGTGAGCAGTTCTTC
>many|NA|TRBV5-1|TRBJ1-1
CASSLGITPNTEAFF
TGCGCCAGCAGCCTTGGAATCACCCCAAACACTGAAGCTTTCTTT
>NA|NA|TRBV11-2|TRBJ2-1
CASSLTPPSNEQFF
TGTGCCAGCAGCTTAACCCCGCCGTCTAATGAGCAGTTCTTC
>NA|NA|TRBV14|TRBJ1-2
CASSRDENYGYTF
TGTGCCAGCAGCAGGGACGAAAACTATGGCTACACCTTC
>few|TRBD1|TRBV2|TRBJ2-2
CASRGRTGAPGELFF
TGTGCCAGCAGGGGGAGGACAGGGGCCCCCGGGGAGCTGTTTTTT
>few|NA|TRBV6-6|TRBJ1-5
CASSYSLLNQPQHF
TGTGCCAGCAGTTACTCGCTGTTAAATCAGCCCCAGCATTTT
>few|NA|TRBV2|TRBJ2-2
CASSVTLRTGELFF
TGTGCCAGCAGTGTCACTCTTCGGACCGGGGAGCTGTTTTTT
>few|NA|TRBV5-6|TRBJ2-4
CASSEQSRTVIIQYF
TGTGCCAGCAGCGAGCAGTCCCGGACAGTCATCATTCAGTACTTC
>NA|NA|TRBV7-9|TRBJ2-3
CASSLVSRRGDTQYF
TGTGCCAGCAGCTTAGTGTCTCGGCGCGGAGATACGCAGTATTTT
>NA|NA|TRBV29-1|TRBJ1-1
CSVEGEEAFF
TGCAGCGTTGAGGGGGAAGAAGCTTTCTTT
>few|NA|TRBV7-9|TRBJ1-4
CASSLGRGSEKLFF
TGTGCCAGCAGCTTAGGACGGGGTTCGGAAAAACTGTTTTTT
>NA|NA|TRBV20-1|TRBJ2-5
CSARFLTLSFGTQYF
TGCAGTGCTAGATTCCTAACCCTAAGCTTTGGGACCCAGTACTTC
>few|NA|TRBV29-1|TRBJ2-1
CSDGGLYNEQFF
TGCAGCGACGGGGGTCTATACAATGAGCAGTTCTTC
>few|NA|TRBV19|TRBJ2-1
CASSIDLGGYEQFF
TGTGCCAGTAGTATAGACCTCGGGGGATATGAGCAGTTCTTC
>few|TRBD2|TRBV20-1|TRBJ2-1
CSARDSPSGFYNEQFF
TGCAGTGCTAGAGATAGCCCTAGCGGATTCTACAATGAGCAGTTCTTC
>NA|TRBD1|TRBV11-2|TRBJ2-7
CASSSGQAGEQYF
TGTGCCAGCAGCTCGGGACAGGCAGGCGAGCAGTACTTC
>few|TRBD2|TRBV11-2|TRBJ2-1
CASSLERGVTEQFF
TGTGCCAGCAGCTTAGAGCGGGGGGTAACTGAGCAGTTCTTC
>few|NA|TRBV29-1|TRBJ1-1
CSVGYGGTGNTEAFF
TGCAGCGTTGGATATGGCGGAACAGGAAACACTGAAGCTTTCTTT
>many|NA|TRBV5-4|TRBJ2-2
CASSAGVATGELFF
TGTGCCAGCAGCGCAGGGGTGGCCACCGGGGAGCTGTTTTTT
>NA|TRBD1|TRBV5-8|TRBJ1-1
CASSVGQGDTEAFF
TGTGCCAGCAGCGTCGGACAGGGGGACACTGAAGCTTTCTTT
>NA|TRBD1|TRBV5-4|TRBJ1-5
CASSSGQGGQPQHF
TGTGCCAGCAGCTCCGGACAGGGAGGTCAGCCCCAGCATTTT
>NA|NA|TRBV6-5|TRBJ2-5
CASNPTGGGETQYF
TGTGCCAGCAACCCTACCGGGGGCGGGGAGACCCAGTACTTC
>few|TRBD1|TRBV7-3|TRBJ2-3
CASSSGTGRSDTQYF
TGTGCCAGCAGCTCCGGGACAGGGAGGTCAGATACGCAGTATTTT